Listed here are 10 T cell receptor beta chains from one sample, sequenced in a study of response to subunit inactivated influenza vaccine. In TCRdb, the RT-PCR reads were re-called with MiXCR into one record per CDR3 protein. The profile shows about 190,000 distinct CDR3 sequences, 13% to 15% of them singletons. The source material was CD8+ T cells sorted from PBMCs, sampled roughly 5 days after vaccination. The receptors shown here come from a man over 45 who received an inactivated influenza vaccine.

The rearrangement uses TRBV21-1 and TRBJ2-7; TRBD1, the table's D call, lacks a check against the DNA. TRBV21-1 is noted as a pseudogene. The CDR3 spans 14 residues. In nucleotides, the CDR3 is TGTGCCAGCAGCAAAAATGCAGGGTCCTACGAGCAGTACTTC. Residues: CASSKNAGSYEQYF.

This clonotype was counted between two and nine times. The rearrangement links TRBV11-2 to TRBJ2-7; 9 nucleotides align to TRBD1. This CDR3 is 18 amino acids long. CDR1 and CDR2 (germline): SGHAT, FQNNGV. V shed 5 bases, J shed 1 base, and the junction held 15 bases outside the gene matches. CDR3 residues: CASSVVDLGQGPSYEQYF. In DNA, the CDR3 is TGTGCCAGCAGCGTAGTCGACCTCGGACAGGGGCCTTCCTACGAGCAGTACTTC.

This clonotype showed up many times. The genes are TRBV4-3 and TRBJ2-2; D gene unclear. Germline V gene lookup returns CDR1 LGHNA and CDR2 YSLEER. This CDR3 comprises 11 residues. The V gene lost 2 bases and the J gene lost 7 bases, with 2 bases spanning the gap. The CDR3 sequence: CASSQNGELFF. The DNA for the CDR3 is TGCGCCAGCAGCCAAAACGGGGAGCTGTTTTTT.

The chain has TRBV27 and TRBJ2-1; 8 positions match TRBD2. The DNA end is more similar to TRBJ2-7, so the J call may be wrong. The CDR3 totals 16 residues. Germline V CDR1 and CDR2: MNHEY, SMNVEV (reference sequence). CDR3 DNA sequence: TGTGCCAGCAGTTTGGGGACTAGTTGGGCTAACAATGAGCAGTACTTC. As protein: CASSLGTSWANNEQYF.

A single count supports this clonotype. The rearrangement uses TRBV10-3 and TRBJ2-1, with TRBD2 matching over 8 bases. Germline V gives CDR1 ENHRY, CDR2 SYGVKD. With V trimmed by 7 bases and J by 9 bases, 11 bases remained unmatched. The CDR3 runs to 14 residues. DNA for the CDR3: TGTGCCATCACCAACCCCGGGACTAGTAGTGAGCAGTTCTTC. It specifies CAITNPGTSSEQFF.

The table lists this clonotype with a count of one. A much bigger clone sits one base away, suggesting this may be a read error. The genes are TRBV7-2 and TRBJ2-7; unclear D gene. This CDR3 region has 12 residues. The V and J ends lost 5 bases and 6 bases respectively, with 11 bases between them. Looked up from germline, CDR1 is SGHTA and CDR2 is FQGNSA. The CDR3 loop is CASSQTISEQYF. The CDR3 coding sequence is TGTGCCAGCAGCCAGACCATCAGCGAGCAGTACTTC.

This clonotype was detected a few times. This chain uses TRBV9 with TRBJ2-5; TRBD2 matches 8 bases. Germline CDR1 SGDLS, CDR2 YYNGEE. With 0 bases clipped from V and 4 bases from J, the junction kept 8 bases outside the gene matches. The CDR3 contains 16 residues. The CDR3 DNA reads TGTGCCAGCAGCGTAGCGGGGGGGCCCTCGAGAGAGACCCAGTACTTC. Its protein product is CASSVAGGPSRETQYF.

The rearrangement joins TRBV3-1 to TRBJ2-3; the D is unclear. Germline CDR1 is LGHDT and CDR2 is YNNKEL (reference sequence). This CDR3 has 15 amino acids. Trimming shortened V by 2 bases and J by 1 base, and 10 bases separated the two germline ends. The chain's CDR3 is CASSQLMFGTDTQYF. The CDR3 region has the DNA TGTGCCAGCAGCCAACTCATGTTCGGCACAGATACGCAGTATTTT.

This clonotype was counted only a few times. The J gene is TRBJ1-1, the V gene TRBV6-2 or TRBV6-3, with D tentatively TRBD1 (6 bases). This CDR3 has 12 residues. Germline loops: CDR1 MNHEY, CDR2 SVGEGT. V lost 9 bases, J lost 10 bases, and 18 bases lay in between. CDR3 protein: CASSPGQRGAFF. The CDR3 nucleotides are TGTGCCAGTTCGCCAGGACAGCGCGGAGCTTTCTTT.

The rearrangement joins TRBV2 to TRBJ2-5; TRBD1 might be the D (5 bases). Germline assignment: CDR1 SNHLY and CDR2 FYNNEI. The CDR3 extends over 13 amino acids. V was cut by 4 bases and J by 3 bases, with 9 bases left in between. The CDR3 sequence is CASSGIGEETQYF. The CDR3 nucleotides read TGTGCCAGCAGTGGGATAGGGGAAGAGACCCAGTACTTC.